The sequence of this TCR beta chain was determined in a study of T cells in Graves' hyperthyroidism and ophthalmopathy. Amplified TCR beta CDR3 regions came from RNA transcripts. HTBI primers were the set used in a first-round RT-PCR of the TCR CDR3. TCRdb processed the multiplex PCR reads anew with MiXCR; each CDR3 protein has one entry. The sample shows under 400,000 distinct CDR3 sequences, roughly 18% of them seen only once. The sequenced material came from blood. This sequence originates from a woman between 35 and 50 years old with Graves' ophthalmopathy.

CDR3 in DNA: TGTGCCAGCAGCGTACTAGCGGGGGGGGTTGGCGAGCAGTACTTC. Translated: CASSVLAGGVGEQYF. The chain is built from TRBV7-2 and TRBJ2-7, with 13 bases that match TRBD2. The length of the CDR3 is 15 residues. CDR1 SGHTA and CDR2 FQGNSA come from the germline V gene. The V and J ends lost 5 bases and 6 bases, in that order; junction bases with no gene match: 7.